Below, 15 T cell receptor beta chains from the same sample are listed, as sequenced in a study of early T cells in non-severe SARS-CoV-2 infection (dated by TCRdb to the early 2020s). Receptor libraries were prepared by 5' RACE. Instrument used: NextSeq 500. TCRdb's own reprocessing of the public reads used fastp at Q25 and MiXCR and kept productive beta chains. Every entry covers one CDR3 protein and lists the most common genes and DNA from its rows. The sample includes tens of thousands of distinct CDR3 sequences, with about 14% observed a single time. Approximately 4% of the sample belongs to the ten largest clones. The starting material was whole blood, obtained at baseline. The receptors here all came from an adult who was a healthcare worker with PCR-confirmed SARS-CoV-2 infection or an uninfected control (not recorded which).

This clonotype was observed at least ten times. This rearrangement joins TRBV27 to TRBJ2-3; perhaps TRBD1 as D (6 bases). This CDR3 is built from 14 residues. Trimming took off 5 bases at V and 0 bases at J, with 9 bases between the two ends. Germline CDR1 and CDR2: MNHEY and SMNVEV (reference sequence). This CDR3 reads CASSLTGSTDTQYF. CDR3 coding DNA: TGTGCCAGCAGTCTGACAGGTAGCACAGATACGCAGTATTTT.

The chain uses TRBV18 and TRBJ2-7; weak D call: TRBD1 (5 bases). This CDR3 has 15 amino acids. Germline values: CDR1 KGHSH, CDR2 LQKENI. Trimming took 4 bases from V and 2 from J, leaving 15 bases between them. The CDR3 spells CASSRVGQTTYEQYF. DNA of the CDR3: TGTGCCAGCTCACGGGTCGGACAAACCACCTACGAGCAGTACTTC.

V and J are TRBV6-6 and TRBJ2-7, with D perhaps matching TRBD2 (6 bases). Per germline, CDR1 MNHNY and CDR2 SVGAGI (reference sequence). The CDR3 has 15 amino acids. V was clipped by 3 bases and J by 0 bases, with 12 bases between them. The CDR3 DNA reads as TGTGCCAGCAGTTATGAAAGGAGGGCCTCCTACGAGCAGTACTTC. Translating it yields CASSYERRASYEQYF.

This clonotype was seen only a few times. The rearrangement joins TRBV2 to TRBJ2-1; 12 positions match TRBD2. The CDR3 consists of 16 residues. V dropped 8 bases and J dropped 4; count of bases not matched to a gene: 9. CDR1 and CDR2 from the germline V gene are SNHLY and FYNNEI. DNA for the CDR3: TGTGCCAGCTCAGGACTAGCGGGAATGGGTTACAATGAGCAGTTCTTC. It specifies CASSGLAGMGYNEQFF.

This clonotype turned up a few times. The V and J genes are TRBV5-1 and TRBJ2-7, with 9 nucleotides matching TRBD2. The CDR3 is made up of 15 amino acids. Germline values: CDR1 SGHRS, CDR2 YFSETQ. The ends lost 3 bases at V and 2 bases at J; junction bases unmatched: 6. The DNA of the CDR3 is TGCGCCAGCAGCTCCGGACTAGCGCCCACCTACGAGCAGTACTTC. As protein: CASSSGLAPTYEQYF. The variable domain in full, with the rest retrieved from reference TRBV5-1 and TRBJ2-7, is KAGVTQTPRYLIKTRGQQVTLSCSPISGHRSVSWYQQTPGQGLQFLFEYFSETQRNKGNFPGRFSGRQFSNSRSEMNVSTLELGDSALYLCASSSGLAPTYEQYFGPGTRLTVT.

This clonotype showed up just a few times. For the CDR3, the DNA is TGTGCCAGCCGCCCCGGGACTAGCGGGTTTCTTAGCACAGATACGCAGTATTTT. Translation: CASRPGTSGFLSTDTQYF. The rearrangement uses TRBV7-2 and TRBJ2-3; 12 bases line up with TRBD2. Germline lookup yields CDR1 SGHTA and CDR2 FQGNSA. The CDR3 has 18 residues. Germline trimming cut 8 bases from V and 0 bases from J; bases unmatched to any gene: 12.

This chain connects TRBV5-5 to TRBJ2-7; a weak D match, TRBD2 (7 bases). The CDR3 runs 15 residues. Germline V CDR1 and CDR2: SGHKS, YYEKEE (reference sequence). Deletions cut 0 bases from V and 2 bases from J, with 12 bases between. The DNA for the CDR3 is TGTGCCAGCAGCTTGGCATCGGGGGGCGCCTACGAGCAGTACTTC. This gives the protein CASSLASGGAYEQYF.

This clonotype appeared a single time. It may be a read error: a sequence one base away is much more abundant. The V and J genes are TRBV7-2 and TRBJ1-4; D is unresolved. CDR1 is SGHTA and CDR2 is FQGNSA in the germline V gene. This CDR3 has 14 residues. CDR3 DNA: TGTGCCAGCAGCTTAGGAGGATTTAATGAAAATCTGTTTTTT. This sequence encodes CASSLGGFNENLFF.

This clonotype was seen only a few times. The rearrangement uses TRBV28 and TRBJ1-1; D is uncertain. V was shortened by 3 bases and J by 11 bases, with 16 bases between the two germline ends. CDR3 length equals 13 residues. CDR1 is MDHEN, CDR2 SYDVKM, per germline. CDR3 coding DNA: TGTGCCAGCAGTTTGGGCGGTCACACGCTGGCTTTCTTT. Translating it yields CASSLGGHTLAFF.

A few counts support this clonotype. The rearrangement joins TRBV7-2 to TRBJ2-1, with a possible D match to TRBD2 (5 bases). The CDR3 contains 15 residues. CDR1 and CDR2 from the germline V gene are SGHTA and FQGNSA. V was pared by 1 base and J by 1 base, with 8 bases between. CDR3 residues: CASSLDPGSYNEQFF. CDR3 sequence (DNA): TGTGCCAGCAGCTTAGACCCGGGGTCCTACAATGAGCAGTTCTTC.

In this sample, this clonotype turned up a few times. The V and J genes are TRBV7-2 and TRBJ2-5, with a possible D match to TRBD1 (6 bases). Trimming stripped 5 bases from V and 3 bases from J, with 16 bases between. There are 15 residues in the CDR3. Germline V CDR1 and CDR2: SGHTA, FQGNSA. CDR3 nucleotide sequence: TGTGCCAGCAGCACCTTGGGGGCGGTCAAAGAGACCCAGTACTTC. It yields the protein CASSTLGAVKETQYF.

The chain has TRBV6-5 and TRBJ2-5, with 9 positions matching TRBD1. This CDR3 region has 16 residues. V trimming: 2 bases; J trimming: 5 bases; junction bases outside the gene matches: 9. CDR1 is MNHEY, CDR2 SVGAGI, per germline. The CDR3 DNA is TGTGCCAGCAGTTACGCCCCGGGACAGGGAGTTGAGACCCAGTACTTC. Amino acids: CASSYAPGQGVETQYF.

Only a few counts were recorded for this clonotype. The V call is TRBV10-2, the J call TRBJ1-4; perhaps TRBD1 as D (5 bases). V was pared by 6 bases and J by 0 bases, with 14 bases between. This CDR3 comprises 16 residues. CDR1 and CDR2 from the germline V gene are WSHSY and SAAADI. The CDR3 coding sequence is TGCGCCAGCAGCGACGGGGGACGGGCAACTAATGAAAAACTGTTTTTT. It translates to CASSDGGRATNEKLFF.

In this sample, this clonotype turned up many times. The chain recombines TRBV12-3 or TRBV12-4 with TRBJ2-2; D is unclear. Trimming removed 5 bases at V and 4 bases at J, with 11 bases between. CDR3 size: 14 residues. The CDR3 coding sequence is TGTGCCAGCAGTCCTCCCTCGCGCACCGGGGAGCTGTTTTTT. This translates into CASSPPSRTGELFF.

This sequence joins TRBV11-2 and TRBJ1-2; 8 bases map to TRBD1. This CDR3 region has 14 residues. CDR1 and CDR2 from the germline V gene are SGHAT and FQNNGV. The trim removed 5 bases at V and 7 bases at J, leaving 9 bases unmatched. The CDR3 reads CASSPAGGAGGYTF. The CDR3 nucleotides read TGTGCCAGCAGCCCGGCAGGGGGCGCCGGTGGCTACACCTTC.